Included here is one T cell receptor beta chain sequence, with context. This entry comes from a study of blood T cell repertoires in COVID-19. In the study overall: In each case, the material was cDNA or gDNA derived from T cells, B-cell-depleted T cells, or PBMCs.

CDR1 MNHEY and CDR2 SMNVEV come from the germline V gene (reference sequence). This CDR3 has 15 amino acids. Trimming took 5 bases from V and 4 from J; bases not matched to a gene: 5. Seattle researchers signed up patients amid active infection and tracked them longitudinally. Authors' data handling: How many nucleated cells were present was estimated from reference gene primer amplification. Measured with immunoSEQ multiplex PCR; TCRdb has only the in-frame clones, and not every one. The V and J calls and clone size come from that table; D and trimming were worked out from the DNA. The data hold around 31,000 clones, with approximately 86% observed a single time.

This chain links TRBV27 with TRBJ1-5, with TRBD1 identical over 10 bases. Specimen: peripheral blood. The sequence was obtained from a man between 60 and 70 years old with COVID-19, enrolled during active disease. This CDR3 reads CASSRGQGPNQPQHF. The DNA for the CDR3 is TGTGCCAGCAGTAGGGGACAGGGGCCTAATCAGCCCCAGCATTTT.